This T cell receptor (beta chain) is from a study of blood T cell repertoires in COVID-19. Turning to the study itself: Material from acute and convalescent COVID-19 was sourced from the United States, Italy and Spain.

V was clipped by 8 bases and J by 0 bases, with 5 bases between them. Germline values: CDR1 MNHNY, CDR2 SVGAGI (reference sequence). The CDR3 is 12 residues long. The table came from immunoSEQ multiplex PCR; TCRdb's copy has only in-frame clones and leaves some out. The data contain around 230,000 clones, around 83% of them singletons. The source is a woman aged 45-60 years with acute or convalescent COVID-19. The rearrangement links TRBV6-6 to TRBJ1-5; D call uncertain. Sequencing was done on a sample of peripheral blood. The DNA for the CDR3 is TGTGCCAGCCGAGATAGCAATCAGCCCCAGCATTTT. Protein sequence: CASRDSNQPQHF.